The 18 T cell receptor beta chains reported below all come from one sample, sequenced in a study of CD8 T cells in ankylosing spondylitis. Points from the study as a whole: The study identified a TCR beta motif of several highly homologous variants that appeared characteristic of ankylosing spondylitis blood.

TCRdb re-analysed the 5' RACE reads in MiXCR, keeping a single row per CDR3 protein. This table has 350,000 to 450,000 distinct CDR3 sequences, 20% to 30% appearing once. Which antigens these TCRs recognize remains unknown. Source material: blood, either unsorted or a sorted T cell fraction (not recorded which). These receptors all stem from a male donor with ankylosing spondylitis.

The rearrangement links TRBV24-1 to TRBJ2-5, with D possibly TRBD1 on 7 matching bases. Trimming shortened V by 4 bases and J by 4 bases, and 15 bases separated the two germline ends. Germline V CDR1 and CDR2: KGHDR, SFDVKD. This CDR3 has 15 residues. The CDR3 nucleotides are TGTGCCACCAGTGAGTACAGGGGAGGTGTAGAGACCCAGTACTTC. Amino acid sequence: CATSEYRGGVETQYF.

This clonotype was detected a few times. The chain links TRBV29-1 to TRBJ2-4, with a tentative D call TRBD2 (5 bases). Trimming took 7 bases from V and 1 from J, leaving 8 bases between them. Germline V CDR1 and CDR2: SQVTM, ANQGSEA. The CDR3 is 12 amino acids. The CDR3 protein is CSARGAKNIQYF. CDR3 DNA: TGCAGCGCCCGCGGGGCCAAAAACATTCAGTACTTC.

This clonotype was observed a few times. The chain joins TRBV20-1 to TRBJ2-7; 8 nucleotides agree with TRBD2. CDR1 and CDR2 (germline): DFQATT, SNEGSKA (reference sequence). J lost 5 bases, V lost 3 bases, and 6 bases had no gene match. CDR3 size: 13 residues. The CDR3 sequence is CSASGGRIHEQYF. The CDR3 DNA reads TGCAGTGCTAGCGGCGGGAGGATTCACGAGCAGTACTTC.

V is TRBV18 and J is TRBJ2-7; tentatively, D is TRBD1 (6 bases). The CDR3 runs to 15 residues. Germline CDR1 is KGHSH and CDR2 is LQKENI. The ends were cut back, 4 bases at V and 3 bases at J, with 16 bases in the middle. CDR3 DNA: TGTGCCAGCTCACTCACCGCAGGGGCTGGCTACGAGCAGTACTTC. Translated, it gives CASSLTAGAGYEQYF.

The genes are TRBV18 and TRBJ1-1, with 9 bases matching TRBD1. CDR1 is KGHSH, CDR2 LQKENI, per germline. CDR3 size: 15 residues. Germline trimming cut 5 bases from V and 9 bases from J; bases unmatched to any gene: 13. CDR3 residues: CASSEMGQGVMKAFF. CDR3 bases: TGTGCCAGCTCAGAAATGGGACAGGGTGTTATGAAAGCTTTCTTT. Full variable domain (missing parts from reference TRBV18 and TRBJ1-1): NAGVMQNPRHLVRRRGQEARLRCSPMKGHSHVYWYRQLPEEGLKFMVYLQKENIIDESGMPKERFSAEFPKEGPSILRIQQVVRGDSAAYFCASSEMGQGVMKAFFGQGTRLTVV.

This sequence joins TRBV20-1 and TRBJ2-5; TRBD2 matches at 11 bases. Germline values: CDR1 DFQATT, CDR2 SNEGSKA (reference sequence). The CDR3 contains 15 residues. The ends lost 0 bases at V and 4 bases at J; junction bases unmatched: 4. CDR3 sequence (DNA): TGCAGTGCTAGAGAAGTAGCGGGAGGGAGAGAGACCCAGTACTTC. Residues: CSAREVAGGRETQYF.

This chain joins TRBV6-1 and TRBJ1-1, with 8 bases lining up with TRBD1. Trimming at V came to 6 bases and at J to 4 bases, leaving 7 bases not matched to a gene. This CDR3 has 14 residues. Germline V lookup: CDR1 MNHNS, CDR2 SASEGT. In DNA form, the CDR3 reads TGTGCCAGCAGCCGAGACAGGGGAAGCACTGAAGCTTTCTTT. Translation: CASSRDRGSTEAFF.

The chain is built from TRBV12-3 or TRBV12-4 and TRBJ2-1; 9 bases align to TRBD1. Trimming at V came to 4 bases and at J to 6 bases, leaving 13 bases not matched to a gene. The CDR3 totals 17 residues. The CDR3 loop is CASSWGQGLKIGNEQFF. DNA for the CDR3: TGTGCCAGCAGTTGGGGACAGGGACTTAAAATCGGCAATGAGCAGTTCTTC.

CDR3 protein: CASSFTGAGYTF. The CDR3 DNA reads as TGTGCCAGCAGCTTTACAGGGGCCGGCTACACCTTC. V and J are TRBV5-6 and TRBJ1-2, with TRBD1 matching over 7 bases. Per the germline V gene, CDR1 is SGHDT and CDR2 is YYEEEE. V gave up 2 bases and J gave up 8 bases; unmatched junction bases: 3. The CDR3 is 12 amino acids.

The rearrangement links TRBV7-6 to TRBJ2-1; TRBD2 agrees at 9 bases. V dropped 5 bases and J dropped 2; count of bases not matched to a gene: 7. Germline V gene lookup returns CDR1 SGHVS and CDR2 FNYEAQ. The CDR3 consists of 16 residues. The CDR3 protein is CASSPRLAEAYNEQFF. The CDR3 DNA sequence: TGTGCCAGCAGCCCAAGACTAGCGGAAGCCTACAATGAGCAGTTCTTC.

This clonotype was seen a few times. The gene calls are TRBV20-1 and TRBJ2-1; a possible D gene is TRBD2 (6 bases). The CDR3 runs 14 residues. Trimming cost V 2 bases and J 4 bases, with 12 bases left between them. Germline-derived CDR1 and CDR2 are DFQATT and SNEGSKA (reference sequence). The CDR3 loop is CSARITSSYNEQFF. Here the CDR3 DNA reads TGCAGTGCTAGAATTACTAGCAGTTACAATGAGCAGTTCTTC.

The sample holds a few counts of this clonotype. The chain employs TRBV5-5 and TRBJ2-2, with 7 nucleotides matching TRBD2. Germline trimming cut 4 bases from V and 7 bases from J; bases unmatched to any gene: 7. The CDR3 consists of 14 residues. CDR1 and CDR2 (germline): SGHKS, YYEKEE (reference sequence). This CDR3 reads CASSQGTTVGELFF. The DNA for the CDR3 is TGTGCCAGCAGCCAAGGGACTACGGTCGGGGAGCTGTTTTTT.

This clonotype was observed once. The chain has TRBV29-1 and TRBJ2-1; 9 nucleotides align to TRBD2. This CDR3 has 16 residues. Germline values: CDR1 SQVTM, CDR2 ANQGSEA. J gave up 0 bases and V 7 bases, and 10 bases lay outside the gene matches. CDR3: CSGLYLAGNSYNEQFF. Written as DNA, the CDR3 is TGCAGCGGCCTCTACCTAGCGGGAAACTCCTACAATGAGCAGTTCTTC.

The rearrangement uses TRBV6-1 and TRBJ2-1; 13 positions match TRBD2. CDR1 MNHNS and CDR2 SASEGT come from the germline V gene. V trimming: 7 bases; J trimming: 3 bases; junction bases outside the gene matches: 9. This CDR3 is 17 amino acids long. CDR3 DNA sequence: TGTGCCAGCACCCGGACTAGCGGGAGACTTCTCTACAATGAGCAGTTCTTC. Amino acids: CASTRTSGRLLYNEQFF.

The chain links TRBV6-2 or TRBV6-3 to TRBJ2-1; 12 nucleotides match TRBD2. Germline V gene lookup returns CDR1 MNHEY and CDR2 SVGEGT. This CDR3 comprises 15 residues. V lost 8 bases to trimming and J lost 8 bases; unmatched junction nucleotides: 10. The CDR3 region is CASRRSTSGSYEQFF. The CDR3, as DNA: TGTGCCAGCCGCCGCTCGACTAGCGGGAGTTATGAGCAGTTCTTC.

Here the CDR3 DNA reads TGTGCCAGCAGCTTAATCGTGCGGAGCAATCAGCCCCAGCATTTT. Translation: CASSLIVRSNQPQHF. The chain joins TRBV14 to TRBJ1-5; D unclear. The V and J ends lost 5 bases and 1 base respectively, with 12 bases between them. The CDR3 runs to 15 residues. Germline loops: CDR1 SGHDN, CDR2 FVKESK.

The genes are TRBV6-1 and TRBJ2-2; TRBD2 agrees at 7 bases. Per germline, CDR1 MNHNS and CDR2 SASEGT. V shed 6 bases and J 6 bases; nucleotides not matched to a gene: 10. The CDR3 totals 15 residues. The CDR3 DNA reads TGTGCCAGCAGGCCCTCTCGGGAGGCCTCCGGGGAGCTGTTTTTT. Amino acids: CASRPSREASGELFF.

This clonotype was seen more than once but under ten times. The chain is built from TRBV11-2 and TRBJ2-1; perhaps TRBD2 as D (5 bases). Germline assignment: CDR1 SGHAT and CDR2 FQNNGV. This CDR3 spans 18 amino acids. V was shortened by 5 bases and J by 10 bases, with 30 bases between the two germline ends. The CDR3 DNA follows: TGTGCCAGCAGCCCCTTAGGAGCGGCCAAATTAGGGATCAACGAGCAGTTCTTC. Its translation is CASSPLGAAKLGINEQFF.